The 15 T cell receptor beta chains below come from one sample, sequenced in a study of T cells in localized non-small cell lung cancer. The protocol was immunoSEQ multiplex PCR, while the TCRdb copy is restricted to in-frame clones and leaves out a portion. Here the sample spans 1,500 to 2,000 clones, 35% to 45% being singletons. Material: lung tumor tissue, obtained before any cancer treatment. Every receptor here comes from a female donor older than 55 with stage I lung adenocarcinoma.

The chain couples TRBV12-5 to TRBJ2-1; TRBD1 aligns across 7 bases. The CDR3 loop spans 14 amino acids. V gave up 11 bases and J gave up 9 bases; unmatched junction bases: 16. Looked up from germline, CDR1 is LGHNT and CDR2 is FRNRAP. The CDR3 reads CAFGRDSPITEQFF. The CDR3 DNA reads TGTGCTTTCGGCCGGGACAGCCCTATAACTGAGCAGTTCTTC.

In nucleotides, the CDR3 is TGTGCCAGCAGCTTAGGAGGCAGGGTGGGGATCTACGAGCAGTACGTC. It translates to CASSLGGRVGIYEQYV. The chain links TRBV11-3 to TRBJ2-7, with D perhaps TRBD1 (5 bases). Germline V gene sequence: CDR1 SGHNT, CDR2 YENEEA. This CDR3 contains 16 residues. V was trimmed by 1 base and J by 3 bases, leaving 16 bases between them.

In the case of this clone: The junction and the germline gene differ at one end; a read error may be behind it. At least one base is unread or ambiguous, so its residue appears as X. The chain couples TRBV18 to TRBJ1-1; D is unclear. Germline V lookup: CDR1 KGHSH, CDR2 LQKENI. CDR3 length: 15 amino acids. CDR3: CXSSRERSRNTEAFF. CDR3 sequence (DNA): TGTRCCAGCTCACGGGAGCGGAGCCGGAACACTGAAGCTTTCTTT.

V usage is TRBV18 and J usage is TRBJ2-7; TRBD1 aligns across 8 bases. After removal of 3 bases from V and 6 bases from J, the junction contained 7 bases not matched to a gene. CDR3 length: 14 amino acids. Germline loops: CDR1 KGHSH, CDR2 LQKENI. CDR3 amino acids: CASSPQRTGFEQYF. CDR3 DNA sequence: TGTGCCAGCTCACCCCAACGGACAGGGTTCGAGCAGTACTTC.

The chain links TRBV19 to TRBJ2-5; possibly TRBD2 for D (6 bases). This CDR3 has 16 amino acids. V shed 1 base and J shed 5 bases, with 17 bases lying between them. Germline V gene lookup returns CDR1 LNHDA and CDR2 SQIVND (reference sequence). CDR3 sequence (DNA): TGTGCCAGTAGTATAGCCGGGGGTTTAATCGGCGAGACCCAGTACTTC. Its protein is CASSIAGGLIGETQYF.

The V and J genes are TRBV19 and TRBJ1-2; the D gene is possibly TRBD1 (6 bases). This CDR3 spans 15 amino acids. V lost 4 bases and J lost 2, with 14 bases in between. Germline loops: CDR1 LNHDA, CDR2 SQIVND (reference sequence). The CDR3 sequence is CASSTDRDKNYGYTF. The CDR3 bases are TGTGCCAGTAGTACCGACCGGGACAAAAACTATGGCTACACCTTC.

This clone has a handful of counts. The rearrangement uses TRBV11-3 and TRBJ1-2, with a tentative D call TRBD1 (5 bases). V lost 5 bases and J lost 3, with 19 bases in between. Germline CDR1 is SGHNT and CDR2 is YENEEA. This CDR3 is built from 16 residues. The CDR3 DNA reads as TGTGCCAGCAGCGCCGTTCTAGGACAAAGGGACTATGGCTACACCTTC. Amino acid sequence: CASSAVLGQRDYGYTF.

A few counts support this clone. J is TRBJ1-4 and V is TRBV19; D unresolved. Germline-derived CDR1 and CDR2 are LNHDA and SQIVND (reference sequence). CDR3 length: 15 amino acids. Trimming left V 3 bases short and J 0 bases short, with 8 bases between. CDR3 nucleotides: TGTGCCAGTAGTATTGGAATAGCAACTAATGAAAAACTGTTTTTT. Its protein product is CASSIGIATNEKLFF.

This clone has more than one count but fewer than ten. The CDR3 is CAISESRGGVTDTQYF. The CDR3 nucleotides read TGTGCCATCAGTGAGTCTAGRGGAGGGGTCACAGATACGCAGTATTTT. The genes are TRBV10-3 and TRBJ2-3, with D possibly being TRBD2 (6 bases). CDR3 length equals 16 residues. V lost 0 bases to trimming and J lost 2 bases, with 12 bases between them. Germline V gives CDR1 ENHRY, CDR2 SYGVKD.

V usage is TRBV19 and J usage is TRBJ1-5; D perhaps matches TRBD1 (5 bases). Germline V gene sequence: CDR1 LNHDA, CDR2 SQIVND (reference sequence). Deletions cut 6 bases from V and 10 bases from J, with 25 bases between. The CDR3 runs 16 residues. The CDR3 nucleotides are TGTGCCAGTAGGGGTACAGGAAAAAGAGGGATCAGCCCCCAGCATTTT. It translates to CASRGTGKRGISPQHF.

The chain combines TRBV14 with TRBJ2-3, with TRBD2 identical over 8 bases. This CDR3 is built from 15 residues. V shed 4 bases and J 2 bases; nucleotides not matched to a gene: 5. Germline V gives CDR1 SGHDN, CDR2 FVKESK. The CDR3: CASSLLAGPTDTQYF. In nucleotides, the CDR3 is TGTGCCAGCAGCCTCTTAGCGGGGCCCACAGATACGCAGTATTTT.

V usage is TRBV6-8 and J usage is TRBJ2-4, with a tentative D call TRBD2 (6 bases). The CDR3 loop spans 16 amino acids. Trimming shortened V by 5 bases and J by 1 base, and 15 bases separated the two germline ends. Germline values: CDR1 MNHGY, CDR2 SAAAGT. The CDR3 DNA is TGTGCCAGCAGTCCGGACTATGACCTGGCCAAAAACATTCAGTACTTC. It specifies CASSPDYDLAKNIQYF.

The rearrangement joins TRBV28 to TRBJ1-1; D call uncertain. The CDR3 totals 13 residues. Trimming stripped 4 bases from V and 11 bases from J, with 17 bases between. The germline CDR1 and CDR2 sequences are MDHEN and SYDVKM. In nucleotides, the CDR3 is TGTGCCAGCAGTTCCCCACGGGCCCTTGGCGCTTTCTTT. It encodes CASSSPRALGAFF.

The chain combines TRBV11-3 with TRBJ2-1; D unresolved. This CDR3 is 16 amino acids long. Between the trimmed V and J ends, which lost 4 bases and 0 bases, there was a span of 13 bases. CDR1 and CDR2 (germline): SGHNT, YENEEA. CDR3 amino acids: CASSYLVGSSYNEQFF. The CDR3 DNA reads as TGTGCCAGCAGCTACCTCGTAGGAAGCTCCTACAATGAGCAGTTCTTC.

This clone rates as large. The chain recombines TRBV11-3 with TRBJ1-2, with D uncertain. The CDR3 is 14 amino acids. The V gene's germline CDR1 is SGHNT and CDR2 YENEEA. Trimming removed 3 bases from V and 4 bases from J, with 12 bases in between. In DNA, the CDR3 is TGTGCCAGCAGCTTGGATAGGGCAGCCTATGGCTACACCTTC. Its translation: CASSLDRAAYGYTF.